A single sample gave rise to the 2 T cell receptor beta chains below, sequenced in a study of immune cell composition in non-small cell lung cancer. This table comes from immunoSEQ multiplex PCR, and its TCRdb copy is limited to in-frame clones, with some not included. This sample has about 2,900 clones; 55% to 75% occur once, and the top ten carry about 15%. The sequencing input was lung tumor tissue. The receptors come from a human donor with non-small cell lung cancer.

The chain employs TRBV4-2 and TRBJ2-1, with TRBD1 matching over 8 bases. Germline V gene data show CDR1 as LGHNA and CDR2 as YNFKEQ. The CDR3 is 13 amino acids. J gave up 13 bases and V 4 bases, and 9 bases lay outside the gene matches. CDR3 nucleotide sequence: TGTGCCAGCAGCCCAACCCCGGACAGGGCTCAGTTCTTC. Translated, it gives CASSPTPDRAQFF.

This sequence joins TRBV5-1 and TRBJ2-1; 7 bases match TRBD2. Trimming cost V 5 bases and J 4 bases; bases outside gene matches: 3. The CDR3 runs 13 residues. Germline loops: CDR1 SGHRS, CDR2 YFSETQ. CDR3 DNA: TGCGCCAGCAGTTGGGGGGGGTACAATGAGCAGTTCTTC. Encoded protein: CASSWGGYNEQFF.